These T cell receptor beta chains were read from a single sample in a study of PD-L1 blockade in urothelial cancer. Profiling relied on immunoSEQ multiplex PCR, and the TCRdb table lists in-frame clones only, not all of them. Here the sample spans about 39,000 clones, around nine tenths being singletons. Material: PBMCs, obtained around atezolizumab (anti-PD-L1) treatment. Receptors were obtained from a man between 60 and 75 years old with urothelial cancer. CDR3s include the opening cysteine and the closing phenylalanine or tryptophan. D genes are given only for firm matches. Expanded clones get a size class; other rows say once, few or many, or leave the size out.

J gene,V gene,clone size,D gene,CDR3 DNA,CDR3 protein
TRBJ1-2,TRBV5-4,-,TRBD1,TGTGCCAGCAGCACCGGACAGGGTAGCGATGGCTACACCTTC,CASSTGQGSDGYTF
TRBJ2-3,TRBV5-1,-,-,TGCGCCAGCAGCCCGGGGGATCCCACAGATACGCAGTATTTT,CASSPGDPTDTQYF
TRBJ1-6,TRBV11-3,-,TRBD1,TGTGCCAGCAGTACTCCCCGGACAGGGGGTCAGCCCTCCTATAATTCACCCCTCCACTTT,CASSTPRTGGQPSYNSPLHF
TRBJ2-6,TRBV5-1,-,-,TGCGCCAGCAGCTTGGACCCCGAACTTGGGGCCAACGTCCTGACTTTC,CASSLDPELGANVLTF
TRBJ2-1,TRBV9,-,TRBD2,TGTGCCAGCAGCGTGGGCGGGAGGGGGGCCATCAATGAGCAGTTCTTC,CASSVGGRGAINEQFF
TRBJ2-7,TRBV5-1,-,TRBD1,TGCGCCAGCAGCGTTCCGGGACAGACCTACGAGCAGTACTTC,CASSVPGQTYEQYF
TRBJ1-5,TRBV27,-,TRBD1,TGTGCCAGCAGTCTCCGTGCGACAGGGGTTTGGCAGCCCCAGCATTTT,CASSLRATGVWQPQHF
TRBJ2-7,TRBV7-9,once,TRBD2,TGTGCCAGCAGCTTAACCGGGACTAGCGGATACGAGCAGTACTTC,CASSLTGTSGYEQYF
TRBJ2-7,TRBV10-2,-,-,TGCGCCAGCAGTGTGACGGGCTCCTACGAGCAGTACTTC,CASSVTGSYEQYF
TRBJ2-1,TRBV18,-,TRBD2,TGTGCCAGCTCTAGCGGGAGGGCTGAGCAGTTCTTC,CASSSGRAEQFF
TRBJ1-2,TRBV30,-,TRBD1,TGTGCCTGGAGTTCGTCCTTGACAGGGTACTATGGCTACACCTTC,CAWSSSLTGYYGYTF
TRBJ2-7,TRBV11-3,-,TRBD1,TGTGCCAGCAGCCCCCAGGGGGAGTCCTACGAGCAGTACTTC,CASSPQGESYEQYF
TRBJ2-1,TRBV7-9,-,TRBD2,TGTGCCAGCAGCTCCATTAGCGGGGGGGCGGGGGGTTACAATGAGCAGTTCTTC,CASSSISGGAGGYNEQFF
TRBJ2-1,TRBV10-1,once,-,TGCGCCAGCAGTGATGGAGGTTCGAATGAGCAGTTCTTC,CASSDGGSNEQFF
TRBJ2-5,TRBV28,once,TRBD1,TGTGCCAGCAGCGGACAGGTAGAGACCCAGTACTTC,CASSGQVETQYF
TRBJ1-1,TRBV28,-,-,TGTGCCAGCAGTACCCCAGGGGTAGGGAACACTGAAGCTTTCTTT,CASSTPGVGNTEAFF
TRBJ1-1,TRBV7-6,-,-,TGTGCCAGCAGCGCTCTCTCGGGGTCGGAAGCTTTCTTT,CASSALSGSEAFF
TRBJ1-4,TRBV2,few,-,TGTGCCAGCAGTGCACAGGGAAATGAAAAACTGTTTTTT,CASSAQGNEKLFF
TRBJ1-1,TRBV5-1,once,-,TGCGCCAGCAGCATCGGACAGAGGGCCGGAAAGAGCACTGAAGCTTTCTTT,CASSIGQRAGKSTEAFF
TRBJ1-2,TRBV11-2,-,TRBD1,TGTGCCAGCAGCACGGCCGGGACAGGGGCTTATGGCTACACCTTC,CASSTAGTGAYGYTF
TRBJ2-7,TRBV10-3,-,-,TGTGCCATCAGTGAAACCGGGAGCCGTGAGGACGAGCAGTACTTC,CAISETGSREDEQYF
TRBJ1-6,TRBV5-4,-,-,TGTGCCAGCAGCTATCGCAGCGTGAATAATTCACCCCTCCACTTT,CASSYRSVNNSPLHF
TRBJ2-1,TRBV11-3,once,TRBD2,TGTGCCAGCAGCCGACTAGCGGGAGGGCCCAATGAGCAGTTCTTC,CASSRLAGGPNEQFF
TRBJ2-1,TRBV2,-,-,TGTGCCAGCCTGCGGAGACTAGGACTCGATGAGCAGTTCTTC,CASLRRLGLDEQFF
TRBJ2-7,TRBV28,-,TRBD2,TGTGCCAGCAGCCCGGCTGGAGCGGGAGTAGACGAGCAGTACTTC,CASSPAGAGVDEQYF
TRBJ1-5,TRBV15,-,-,TGTGCCACCAGTTGGGACGGTGGGACACAGCCCCAGCATTTT,CATSWDGGTQPQHF
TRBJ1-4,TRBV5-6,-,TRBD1,TGTGCCAGCAGCCGCGGCACAGGGGGGAAAAATGAAAAACTGTTTTTT,CASSRGTGGKNEKLFF
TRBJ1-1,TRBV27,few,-,TGTGCCAGCAGTTTGAACAGGGTAAACACTGAAGCTTTCTTT,CASSLNRVNTEAFF
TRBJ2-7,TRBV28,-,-,TGTGCCAGCAGTTTGTTAACCTACGAGCAGTACTTC,CASSLLTYEQYF
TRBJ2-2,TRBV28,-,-,TGTGCCAGCAGTACCCCCGTCTCCTGGGCCACCGGGGAGCTGTTTTTT,CASSTPVSWATGELFF
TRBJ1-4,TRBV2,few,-,TGTGCCAGCAGTGAATACCTCAGAGGAGAAAAACTGTTTTTT,CASSEYLRGEKLFF
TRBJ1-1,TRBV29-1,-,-,TGCAGCACTCTAATTGGGGCGAACACTGAAGCTTTCTTT,CSTLIGANTEAFF
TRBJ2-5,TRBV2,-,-,TGTGCCAGCAGGCATCGACTAGAAGAGACCCAGTACTTC,CASRHRLEETQYF
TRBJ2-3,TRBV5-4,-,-,TGTGCCAGCAGCTTGGGAGGGACTGGACGCACAGATACGCAGTATTTT,CASSLGGTGRTDTQYF
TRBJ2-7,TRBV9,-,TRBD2,TGTGCCAGCAGCCCCGGGAGGACAACCTACGAGCAGTACTTC,CASSPGRTTYEQYF
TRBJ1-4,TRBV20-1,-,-,TGCAGTGCCCTTACAGGGGAAAAACTGTTTTTT,CSALTGEKLFF
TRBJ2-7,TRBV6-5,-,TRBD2,TGTGCCAGCAGTTACCTAGCTAGCGGGCCTAGGGAGCAGTACTTC,CASSYLASGPREQYF
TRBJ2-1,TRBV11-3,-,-,TGTGCCAGCAGCCCCAGTCAGGGTGGCTACAATGAGCAGTTCTTC,CASSPSQGGYNEQFF
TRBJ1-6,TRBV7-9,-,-,TGTGCCAGCAGCTTACTCCCTACGCTGTCACCCCTCCACTTT,CASSLLPTLSPLHF